The T cell receptor (beta chain) described here comes from a study of graft-versus-host responses after intestinal transplantation (dated by TCRdb to the early 2020s). About the full investigation: The transplants that recipients received were multivisceral, liver-intestinal, or isolated intestinal. All recipients received anti-thymocyte globulin induction followed by maintenance tacrolimus and steroids for approximately 3 years. Of the 20 to 25 intestinal transplant recipients enrolled in the cohort, one of whom was a retransplant, a few patients without pretransplant specimens were excluded. To identify alloreactive clones, pre-transplant mixed lymphocyte reaction products were sequenced and then compared with unstimulated pre-transplant donor and recipient T cells. Donor T cell macrochimerism was defined as a peak of at least 4% donor T cells among recipient peripheral blood mononuclear cells. Rather than going through the commercial service, samples from three later patients were sequenced in-house on an Illumina MiSeq and processed with MiXCR. Bulk TCR-beta CDR3 sequencing was used to track graft-versus-host and host-versus-graft alloreactive T cell clones in the graft, circulation and bone marrow after intestinal transplantation. The paper as a whole reports these results and caveats: GvH clones were detected in recipient bone marrow, and some of these GvH clones were observed earlier in ileal mucosa or blood, consistent with an intestinal mucosal origin. Early after transplant, peak levels of circulating GvH clones were associated with declines in HvG clones. Conclusions were limited by the relatively low number and heterogeneity of intestinal transplant patients. High GvH to HvG T cell clonal ratios were observed in the allografts of patients with donor T cell macrochimerism.

The library was generated by the immunoSEQ multiplex PCR assay. In most patients, genomic DNA was isolated using the Qiagen DNeasy Blood and Tissue Kit and sent frozen to Adaptive Biotechnologies for TCR sequencing. High-throughput TCR-beta CDR3 sequencing of genomic DNA from most patients was performed by Adaptive Biotechnologies. For the original study's pipeline: TCR sequencing data for roughly 18 patients were retrieved from Adaptive's ImmunoSEQ software; a few other patients were processed with MiXCR and VDJtools. CD4 versus CD8 sorting errors were corrected by removing sequences found in both subsets at a frequency ratio below 5:1. CDR3 nucleotide sequences shared between donor and recipient were removed because the origin of such sequences could not be assigned. To count as alloreactive, a clone needed at least 2-fold expansion over unstimulated cells and a minimum CFSE-low frequency of 0.002% (template counts) or 0.001% (read counts). Clones were considered mappable if detected in sequenced pre-transplant spleen, lymph node, or MLR CFSE-low populations of the donor or recipient. The cumulative frequency of alloreactive clones was calculated as a percentage of all sequences, weighted by copy number. TCRdb retrieved this table from immuneACCESS and kept in-frame rearrangements only. Not all clones are present; in checked studies, unresolved V genes account for under half, and no reason is known for the remainder. The V and J calls and the clone size are those of that table, but D and trimming were determined from the DNA. This sample gives about 130,000 clones in total; around 94% of them show up just once. The top ten hold about 0.16% of the sample.

Explained via the paper, the time point label denotes: cells obtained before transplantation from donor or recipient. CD3+CD4+ and CD3+CD8+ populations were FACS-sorted from unstimulated pre-transplant donor and recipient cells taken from spleen or lymph nodes. With regard to this clone: Its antigen has not been determined. Base qualities are not at hand, and no much larger clone is one base apart.

The CDR3 goes from the cysteine to the phenylalanine over 12 residues. Only CDR3 DNA is held: 36 bases, read in frame from base 1. From a lookup of the germline V gene (reference sequence), CDR1 and CDR2 are LNHNV and YYDKDF. At the junction V is shortened by 5 bases and J by 7 bases, with 8 bases in between. Source: unstimulated CD4+ T cells sorted from spleen or lymph node cells, taken before intestinal transplant. This clonotype was obtained from a human donor who received an intestinal transplant. This sequence uses TRBV15 and TRBJ2-2, with no confidently assigned D gene. In nucleotide form, the sequence is TGTGCCACCAGCGCTGTCTTCGGGGAGCTGTTTTTT. Its protein reads: CATSAVFGELFF.